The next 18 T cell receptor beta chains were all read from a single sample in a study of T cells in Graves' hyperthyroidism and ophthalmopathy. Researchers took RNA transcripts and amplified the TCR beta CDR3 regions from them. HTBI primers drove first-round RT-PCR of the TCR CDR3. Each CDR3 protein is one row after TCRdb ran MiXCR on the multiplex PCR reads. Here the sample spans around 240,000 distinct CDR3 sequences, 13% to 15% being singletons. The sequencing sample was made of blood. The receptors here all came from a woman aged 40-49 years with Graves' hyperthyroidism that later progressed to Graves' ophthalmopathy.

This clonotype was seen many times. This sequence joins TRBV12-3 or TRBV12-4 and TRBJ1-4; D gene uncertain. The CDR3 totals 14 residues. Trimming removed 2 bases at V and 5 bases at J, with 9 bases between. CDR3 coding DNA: TGTGCCAGCAGTTTACGACGGGGAAATGAAAAACTGTTTTTT. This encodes CASSLRRGNEKLFF.

The CDR3 nucleotides read TGCAGCGTTGGGGGACTAGCGGGGAAGGTGTTCTTC. Translating it yields CSVGGLAGKVFF. V gene TRBV29-1 combines with J gene TRBJ2-1; 13 bases fit TRBD2. Germline CDR1 reads SQVTM; CDR2 reads ANQGSEA. This CDR3 region has 12 residues. Trimming cost V 4 bases and J 15 bases; bases outside gene matches: 6.

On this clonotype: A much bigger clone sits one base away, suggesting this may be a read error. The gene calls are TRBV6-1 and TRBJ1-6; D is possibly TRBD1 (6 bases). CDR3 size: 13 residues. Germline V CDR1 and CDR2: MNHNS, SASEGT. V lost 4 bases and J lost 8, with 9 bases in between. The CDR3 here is CASSVYRDSPLHF. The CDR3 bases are TGTGCCAGCAGTGTGTACAGGGATTCACCCCTCCACTTT.

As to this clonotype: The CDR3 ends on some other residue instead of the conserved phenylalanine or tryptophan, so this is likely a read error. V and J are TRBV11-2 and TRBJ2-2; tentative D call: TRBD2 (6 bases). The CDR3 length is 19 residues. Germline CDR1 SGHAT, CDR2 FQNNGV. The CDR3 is CASSLEIPGTSIFTGELFL. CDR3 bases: TGTGCCAGCAGCTTAGAAATTCCTGGGACTTCTATTTTCACCGGAGAGCTGTTTCTT.

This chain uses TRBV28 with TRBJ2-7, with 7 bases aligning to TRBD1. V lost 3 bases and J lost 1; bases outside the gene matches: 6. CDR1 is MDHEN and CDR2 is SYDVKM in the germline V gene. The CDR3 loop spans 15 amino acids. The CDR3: CASSFTGDPSYEQYF. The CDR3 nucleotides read TGTGCCAGCAGTTTCACAGGGGACCCTTCCTACGAGCAGTACTTC.

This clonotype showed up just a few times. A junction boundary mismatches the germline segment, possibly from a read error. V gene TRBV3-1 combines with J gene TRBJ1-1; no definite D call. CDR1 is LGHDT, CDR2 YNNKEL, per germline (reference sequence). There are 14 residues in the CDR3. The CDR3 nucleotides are TGTGCCACCAGCCAAGATCATAACCGCCGTGAAGCTTTCTTT. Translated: CATSQDHNRREAFF. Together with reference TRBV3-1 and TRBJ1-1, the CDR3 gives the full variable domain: DTAVSQTPKYLVTQMGNDKSIKCEQNLGHDTMYWYKQDSKKFLKIMFSYNNKELIINETVPNRFSPKSPDKAHLNLHINSLELGDSAVYFCATSQDHNRREAFFGQGTRLTVV.

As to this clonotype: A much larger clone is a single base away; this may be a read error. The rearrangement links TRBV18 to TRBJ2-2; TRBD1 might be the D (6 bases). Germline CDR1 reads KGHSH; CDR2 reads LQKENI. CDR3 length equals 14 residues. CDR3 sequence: CASSPGGSTGQLFF. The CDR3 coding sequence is TGTGCCAGCTCACCTGGGGGCAGCACCGGGCAGCTGTTTTTT.

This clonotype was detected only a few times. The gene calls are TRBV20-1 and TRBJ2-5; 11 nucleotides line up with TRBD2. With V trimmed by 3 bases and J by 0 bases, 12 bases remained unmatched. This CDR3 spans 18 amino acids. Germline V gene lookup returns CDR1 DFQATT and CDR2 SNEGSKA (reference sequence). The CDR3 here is CSASGSGRGKGYQETQYF. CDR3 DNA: TGCAGTGCTAGTGGTAGCGGGAGGGGAAAGGGGTACCAAGAGACCCAGTACTTC.

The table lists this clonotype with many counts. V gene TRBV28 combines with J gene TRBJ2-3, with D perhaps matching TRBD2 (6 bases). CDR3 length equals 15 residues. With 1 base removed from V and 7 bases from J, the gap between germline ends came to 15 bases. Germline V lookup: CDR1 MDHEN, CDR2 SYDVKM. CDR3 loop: CASSLYAGLMNTQYF. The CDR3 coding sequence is TGTGCCAGCAGTTTATATGCGGGATTGATGAATACGCAGTATTTT.

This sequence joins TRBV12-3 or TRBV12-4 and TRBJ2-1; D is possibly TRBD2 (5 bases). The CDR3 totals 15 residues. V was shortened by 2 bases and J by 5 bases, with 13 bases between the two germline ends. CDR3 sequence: CASSLRRAANNEQFF. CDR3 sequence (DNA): TGTGCCAGCAGTTTAAGGCGGGCAGCCAACAATGAGCAGTTCTTC.

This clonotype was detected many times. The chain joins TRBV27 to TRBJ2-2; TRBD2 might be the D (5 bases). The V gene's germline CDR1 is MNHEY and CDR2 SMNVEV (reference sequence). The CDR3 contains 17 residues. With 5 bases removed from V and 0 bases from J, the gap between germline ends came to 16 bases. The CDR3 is CASSNTRVEANTGELFF. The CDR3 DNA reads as TGTGCCAGCAGTAATACTAGAGTCGAAGCGAACACCGGGGAGCTGTTTTTT.

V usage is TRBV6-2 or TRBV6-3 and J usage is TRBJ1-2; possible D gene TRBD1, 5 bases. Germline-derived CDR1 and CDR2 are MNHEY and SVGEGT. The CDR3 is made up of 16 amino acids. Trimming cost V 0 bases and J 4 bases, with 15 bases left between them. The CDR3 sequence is CASSYSGQAVLYGYTF. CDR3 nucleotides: TGTGCCAGCAGTTACTCGGGGCAGGCCGTACTCTATGGCTACACCTTC.

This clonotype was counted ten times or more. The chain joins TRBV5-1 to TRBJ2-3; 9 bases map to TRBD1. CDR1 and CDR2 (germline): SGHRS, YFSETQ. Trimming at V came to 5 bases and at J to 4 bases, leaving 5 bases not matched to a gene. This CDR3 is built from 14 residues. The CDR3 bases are TGCGCCAGCAGGACAGGGGGAATCTCAGATACGCAGTATTTT. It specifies CASRTGGISDTQYF.

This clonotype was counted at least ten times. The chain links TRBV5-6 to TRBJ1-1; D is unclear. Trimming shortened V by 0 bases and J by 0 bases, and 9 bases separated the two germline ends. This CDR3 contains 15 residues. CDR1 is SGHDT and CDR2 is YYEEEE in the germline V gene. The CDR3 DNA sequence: TGTGCCAGCAGCTTGGGTGGAGCAATGAACACTGAAGCTTTCTTT. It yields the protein CASSLGGAMNTEAFF.

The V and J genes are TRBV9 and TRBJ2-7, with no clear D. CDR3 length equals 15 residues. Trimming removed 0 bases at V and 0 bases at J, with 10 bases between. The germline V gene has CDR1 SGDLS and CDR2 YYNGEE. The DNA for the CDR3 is TGTGCCAGCAGCGTAGGCGTCGGTTCCTCCTACGAGCAGTACTTC. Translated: CASSVGVGSSYEQYF. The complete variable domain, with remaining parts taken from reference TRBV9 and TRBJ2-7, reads DSGVTQTPKHLITATGQRVTLRCSPRSGDLSVYWYQQSLDQGLQFLIQYYNGEERAKGNILERFSAQQFPDLHSELNLSSLELGDSALYFCASSVGVGSSYEQYFGPGTRLTVT.

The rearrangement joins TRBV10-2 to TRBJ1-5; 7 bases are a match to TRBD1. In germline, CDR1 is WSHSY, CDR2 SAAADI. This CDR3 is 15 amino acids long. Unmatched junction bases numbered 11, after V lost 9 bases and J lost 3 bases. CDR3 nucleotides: TGCGCCAGTGCGTTCGGAGGGGGCTACAATCAGCCCCAGCATTTT. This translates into CASAFGGGYNQPQHF.

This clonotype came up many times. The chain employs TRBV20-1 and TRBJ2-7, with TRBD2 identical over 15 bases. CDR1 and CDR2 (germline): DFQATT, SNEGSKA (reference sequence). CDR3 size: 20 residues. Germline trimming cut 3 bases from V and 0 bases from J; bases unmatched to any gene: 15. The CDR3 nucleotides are TGCAGTGCTAGCTGGAGGGATGGACTAGCGGGAGGGCCGGGCTCCTACGAGCAGTACTTC. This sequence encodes CSASWRDGLAGGPGSYEQYF.

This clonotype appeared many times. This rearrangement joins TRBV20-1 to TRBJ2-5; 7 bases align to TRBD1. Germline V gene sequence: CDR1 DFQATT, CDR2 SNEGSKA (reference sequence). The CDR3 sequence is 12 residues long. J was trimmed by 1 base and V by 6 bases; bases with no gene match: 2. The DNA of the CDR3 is TGCAGTGCAGGGGACAGCCAAGAGACCCAGTACTTC. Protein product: CSAGDSQETQYF.